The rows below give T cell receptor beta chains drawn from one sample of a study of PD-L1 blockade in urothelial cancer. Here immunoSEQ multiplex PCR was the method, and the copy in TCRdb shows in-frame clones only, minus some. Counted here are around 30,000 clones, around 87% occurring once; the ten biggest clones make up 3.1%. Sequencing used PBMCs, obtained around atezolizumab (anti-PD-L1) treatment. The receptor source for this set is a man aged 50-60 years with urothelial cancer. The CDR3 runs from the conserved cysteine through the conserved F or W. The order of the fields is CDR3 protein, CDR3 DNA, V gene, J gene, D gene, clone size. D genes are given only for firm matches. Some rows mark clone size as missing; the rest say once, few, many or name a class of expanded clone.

CDR3: CASSLFPRQGYGYTF
DNA: TGTGCCAGCAGTTTGTTCCCGCGGCAGGGCTATGGCTACACCTTC
V: TRBV27
J: TRBJ1-2
D: -
size: once

CDR3: CASSSLAGGKTQYF
DNA: TGTGCCAGCAGTTCATTAGCGGGTGGGAAGACCCAGTACTTC
V: TRBV6-5
J: TRBJ2-5
D: TRBD2
size: -

CDR3: CASSSGWSDTQYF
DNA: TGTGCCAGCAGCTCTGGCTGGTCAGATACGCAGTATTTT
V: TRBV7-2
J: TRBJ2-3
D: -
size: -

CDR3: CASTTSGLDTDTQYF
DNA: TGTGCCAGCACCACTAGCGGGCTTGACACAGATACGCAGTATTTT
V: TRBV9
J: TRBJ2-3
D: TRBD2
size: -

CDR3: CASSQGARGYTF
DNA: TGTGCCAGCAGCCAGGGGGCCAGAGGCTACACCTTC
V: TRBV6-5
J: TRBJ1-2
D: TRBD1
size: -

CDR3: CASSQFANEQFF
DNA: TGCGCCAGCAGCCAATTCGCGAATGAGCAGTTCTTC
V: TRBV4-3
J: TRBJ2-1
D: -
size: -

CDR3: CASSAGTGVTDTQYF
DNA: TGTGCCAGCAGTGCTGGGACAGGGGTTACAGATACGCAGTATTTT
V: TRBV6-1
J: TRBJ2-3
D: TRBD1
size: -

CDR3: CASSLAVGSGTQYF
DNA: TGTGCCAGCAGCTTAGCCGTGGGATCAGGGACGCAGTATTTT
V: TRBV7-9
J: TRBJ2-3
D: -
size: -

CDR3: CASSLLSGQGAGYTF
DNA: TGTGCCAGCAGTTTACTATCGGGACAGGGGGCCGGCTACACCTTC
V: TRBV27
J: TRBJ1-2
D: TRBD1
size: -

CDR3: CASSLELAGTYNEQFF
DNA: TGTGCCAGCAGCTTAGAACTAGCGGGCACCTACAATGAGCAGTTCTTC
V: TRBV11-2
J: TRBJ2-1
D: TRBD2
size: -

CDR3: CASSQDVQGVTEAFF
DNA: TGCGCCAGCAGCCAAGATGTCCAGGGGGTCACTGAAGCTTTCTTT
V: TRBV4-1
J: TRBJ1-1
D: TRBD1
size: -

CDR3: CASSLPQGPYEQYF
DNA: TGTGCCAGCAGCCTACCCCAGGGGCCCTACGAGCAGTACTTC
V: TRBV11-2
J: TRBJ2-7
D: -
size: -

CDR3: CASSGRDRYSNQPQHF
DNA: TGTGCCAGCAGTGGACGGGACAGGTATAGCAATCAGCCCCAGCATTTT
V: TRBV25-1
J: TRBJ1-5
D: TRBD1
size: -

CDR3: CASRGRVAGNTIYF
DNA: TGTGCCAGCCGCGGCAGGGTGGCTGGAAACACCATATATTTT
V: TRBV2
J: TRBJ1-3
D: -
size: -

CDR3: CASSSRREGPETQYF
DNA: TGTGCCAGCAGTTCAAGGCGGGAGGGCCCGGAGACCCAGTACTTC
V: TRBV28
J: TRBJ2-5
D: TRBD2
size: -

CDR3: CATAPGTGNTGELFF
DNA: TGTGCCACCGCCCCAGGGACAGGGAACACCGGGGAGCTGTTTTTT
V: TRBV19
J: TRBJ2-2
D: TRBD1
size: -

CDR3: CASSAGAPRGTGDTQYF
DNA: TGCGCCAGCAGCGCGGGGGCCCCACGCGGGACTGGAGATACGCAGTATTTT
V: TRBV5-1
J: TRBJ2-3
D: -
size: -

CDR3: CASSFAQGFSPLHF
DNA: TGTGCCAGCAGCTTTGCACAGGGCTTTTCACCCCTCCACTTT
V: TRBV5-6
J: TRBJ1-6
D: -
size: -

CDR3: CASSWQQGFGANVLTF
DNA: TGTGCCAGCAGTTGGCAACAGGGGTTCGGGGCCAACGTCCTGACTTTC
V: TRBV6-6
J: TRBJ2-6
D: TRBD1
size: -

CDR3: CASSLGHQETQYF
DNA: TGTGCCAGCAGCTTAGGGCATCAAGAGACCCAGTACTTC
V: TRBV7-3
J: TRBJ2-5
D: -
size: -

CDR3: CASSLWGRTGDDGYTF
DNA: TGCGCCAGCAGCTTGTGGGGTCGGACAGGGGATGATGGCTACACCTTC
V: TRBV5-1
J: TRBJ1-2
D: TRBD1
size: -

CDR3: CASGTGLTSTDTQYF
DNA: TGCGCCAGCGGGACAGGACTGACTAGCACAGATACGCAGTATTTT
V: TRBV5-1
J: TRBJ2-3
D: TRBD1
size: few

CDR3: CASSRTGQGIEKLFF
DNA: TGCGCCAGCAGCCGGACTGGACAGGGAATTGAAAAACTGTTTTTT
V: TRBV5-1
J: TRBJ1-4
D: TRBD1
size: -

CDR3: CASSTGTTSYGYTF
DNA: TGTGCCAGTAGTACCGGGACAACAAGCTATGGCTACACCTTC
V: TRBV19
J: TRBJ1-2
D: -
size: -

CDR3: CASSFIATGKNYEQYF
DNA: TGTGCCAGCAGTTTTATCGCCACAGGGAAAAACTACGAGCAGTACTTC
V: TRBV28
J: TRBJ2-7
D: -
size: -

CDR3: CASSYSGSAVDTQYF
DNA: TGTGCCAGCAGCTATAGCGGGAGCGCCGTAGATACGCAGTATTTT
V: TRBV6-6
J: TRBJ2-3
D: TRBD2
size: -

CDR3: CASSLSGGASGNTIYF
DNA: TGTGCCAGCAGCTTGTCGGGGGGCGCTTCTGGAAACACCATATATTTT
V: TRBV5-4
J: TRBJ1-3
D: -
size: -

CDR3: CASSQSGQGGLETQYF
DNA: TGCGCCAGCAGCCAAAGCGGACAGGGAGGATTGGAGACCCAGTACTTC
V: TRBV4-1
J: TRBJ2-5
D: TRBD1
size: -

CDR3: CASSEVGGYNQPQHF
DNA: TGTGCCAGCAGTGAAGTGGGGGGTTACAATCAGCCCCAGCATTTT
V: TRBV6-1
J: TRBJ1-5
D: -
size: once

CDR3: CASVTGAEAFF
DNA: TGTGCCAGCGTAACGGGGGCTGAAGCTTTCTTT
V: TRBV6-5
J: TRBJ1-1
D: -
size: -

CDR3: CASSSIQGFHEQFF
DNA: TGTGCCAGCAGCTCCATTCAGGGTTTCCATGAGCAGTTCTTC
V: TRBV11-2
J: TRBJ2-1
D: -
size: -

CDR3: CASSRLAGANEQYF
DNA: TGTGCCAGCAGCCGACTAGCGGGAGCCAACGAGCAGTACTTC
V: TRBV7-9
J: TRBJ2-7
D: TRBD2
size: -

CDR3: CASSPRRGGDYNEQFF
DNA: TGTGCCAGCAGCCCTCGGAGGGGGGGCGACTACAATGAGCAGTTCTTC
V: TRBV9
J: TRBJ2-1
D: -
size: -

CDR3: CATSGNRGKTGELFF
DNA: TGTGCCACCAGCGGCAACAGGGGGAAGACCGGGGAGCTGTTTTTT
V: TRBV15
J: TRBJ2-2
D: TRBD1
size: -

CDR3: CASSPDRGLQYEQYF
DNA: TGTGCCAGCAGCCCGGACAGGGGACTTCAATACGAGCAGTACTTC
V: TRBV7-9
J: TRBJ2-7
D: TRBD1
size: few

CDR3: CASSLLVDTGELFF
DNA: TGTGCCAGCAGCCTTCTTGTAGACACCGGGGAGCTGTTTTTT
V: TRBV28
J: TRBJ2-2
D: -
size: -

CDR3: CASSLDLDSQPNTGELFF
DNA: TGCGCCAGCAGCTTGGACCTGGACAGTCAACCGAACACCGGGGAGCTGTTTTTT
V: TRBV5-1
J: TRBJ2-2
D: -
size: -

CDR3: CASNHRGPGTEAFF
DNA: TGTGCCAGCAACCACAGGGGCCCAGGCACTGAAGCTTTCTTT
V: TRBV7-9
J: TRBJ1-1
D: TRBD1
size: -